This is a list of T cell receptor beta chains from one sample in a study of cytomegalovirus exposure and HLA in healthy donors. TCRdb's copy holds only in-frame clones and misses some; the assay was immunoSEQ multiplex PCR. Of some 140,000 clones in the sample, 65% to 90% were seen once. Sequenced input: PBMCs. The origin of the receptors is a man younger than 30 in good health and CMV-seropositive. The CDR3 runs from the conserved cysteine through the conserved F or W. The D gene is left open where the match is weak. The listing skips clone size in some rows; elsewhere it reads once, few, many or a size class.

CDR3aa: CATLQGTTEAFF; CDR3nt: TGTGCCACCCTACAGGGGACCACTGAAGCTTTCTTT; d_gene: TRBD1; len: 12; j_gene: TRBJ1-1; v_gene: TRBV6-5; abundance: few
CDR3aa: CASSQGLGVSNEKLFF; CDR3nt: TGCGCCAGCAGCCAAGGGCTCGGGGTGTCTAATGAAAAACTGTTTTTT; d_gene: .; len: 16; j_gene: TRBJ1-4; v_gene: TRBV4-1; abundance: .
CDR3aa: CASQREEEGGELFF; CDR3nt: TGCGCCAGCCAGCGGGAGGAGGAGGGCGGGGAGCTGTTTTTT; d_gene: TRBD2; len: 14; j_gene: TRBJ2-2; v_gene: TRBV5-1; abundance: .
CDR3aa: CASSPGGGSPHEQYF; CDR3nt: TGTGCCAGCAGCCCCGGGGGGGGATCCCCTCACGAGCAGTACTTC; d_gene: TRBD2; len: 15; j_gene: TRBJ2-7; v_gene: TRBV13; abundance: once
CDR3aa: CASSAPQGLNTEAFF; CDR3nt: TGTGCCAGCAGCGCGCCACAGGGGCTGAACACTGAAGCTTTCTTT; d_gene: TRBD1; len: 15; j_gene: TRBJ1-1; v_gene: TRBV9; abundance: few
CDR3aa: CASSQVGGSPYEQYF; CDR3nt: TGCGCCAGCAGCCAAGTTGGGGGGTCCCCTTACGAGCAGTACTTC; d_gene: .; len: 15; j_gene: TRBJ2-7; v_gene: TRBV4-3; abundance: .
CDR3aa: CASSPQGGYDTQYF; CDR3nt: TGTGCCAGCAGCCCCCAGGGGGGATACGATACGCAGTATTTT; d_gene: .; len: 14; j_gene: TRBJ2-3; v_gene: TRBV6-5; abundance: once
CDR3aa: CASSFTGGNTDTQYF; CDR3nt: TGTGCCAGCAGCTTCACGGGGGGGAACACAGATACGCAGTATTTT; d_gene: TRBD2; len: 15; j_gene: TRBJ2-3; v_gene: TRBV7-2; abundance: .
CDR3aa: CASSLFASGVIDTQYF; CDR3nt: TGCGCCAGCAGCTTGTTCGCGTCAGGGGTAATAGATACGCAGTATTTT; d_gene: .; len: 16; j_gene: TRBJ2-3; v_gene: TRBV5-1; abundance: .
CDR3aa: CASSYSRGGEQFF; CDR3nt: TGTGCCAGCAGTTACTCCCGGGGTGGGGAGCAGTTCTTC; d_gene: .; len: 13; j_gene: TRBJ2-1; v_gene: TRBV6-5; abundance: .
CDR3aa: CATSPGSDSYEQYF; CDR3nt: TGTGCCACCAGCCCCGGGTCGGATTCCTACGAGCAGTACTTC; d_gene: .; len: 14; j_gene: TRBJ2-7; v_gene: TRBV15; abundance: once
CDR3aa: CASSVAERRLYSNQPQHF; CDR3nt: TGTGCCAGCAGCGTCGCCGAGCGGAGGCTTTATAGCAATCAGCCCCAGCATTTT; d_gene: .; len: 18; j_gene: TRBJ1-5; v_gene: TRBV7-8; abundance: .
CDR3aa: CASSVEQGKNTEAFF; CDR3nt: TGTGCCAGCAGCGTAGAACAGGGTAAGAACACTGAAGCTTTCTTT; d_gene: .; len: 15; j_gene: TRBJ1-1; v_gene: TRBV9; abundance: .
CDR3aa: CASSLGGQRKAFF; CDR3nt: TGCGCCAGCAGCTTGGGGGGACAGAGGAAAGCTTTCTTT; d_gene: TRBD1; len: 13; j_gene: TRBJ1-1; v_gene: TRBV5-1; abundance: .
CDR3aa: CASSLTGTNTEAFF; CDR3nt: TGTGCCAGCAGTTTAACAGGGACGAACACTGAAGCTTTCTTT; d_gene: .; len: 14; j_gene: TRBJ1-1; v_gene: TRBV6-5; abundance: .
CDR3aa: CAWSAQGVQPQHF; CDR3nt: TGTGCCTGGAGCGCCCAGGGGGTTCAGCCCCAGCATTTT; d_gene: TRBD1; len: 13; j_gene: TRBJ1-5; v_gene: TRBV30; abundance: .
CDR3aa: CASSIPGDGYTF; CDR3nt: TGTGCCAGTAGTATACCGGGGGACGGCTACACCTTC; d_gene: .; len: 12; j_gene: TRBJ1-2; v_gene: TRBV19; abundance: .
CDR3aa: CASSYSGAATNEKLFF; CDR3nt: TGTGCCAGCAGTTACTCAGGGGCCGCAACTAATGAAAAACTGTTTTTT; d_gene: .; len: 16; j_gene: TRBJ1-4; v_gene: TRBV6-6; abundance: .
CDR3aa: CASSLATADTQYF; CDR3nt: TGTGCCAGCAGCTTAGCGACAGCAGATACGCAGTATTTT; d_gene: .; len: 13; j_gene: TRBJ2-3; v_gene: TRBV7-3; abundance: .
CDR3aa: CAWSVPIRASGDNEQFF; CDR3nt: TGTGCCTGGAGTGTCCCTATCCGGGCTAGCGGCGACAATGAGCAGTTCTTC; d_gene: TRBD2; len: 17; j_gene: TRBJ2-1; v_gene: TRBV30; abundance: .
CDR3aa: CASRLKQGLFIHEQYF; CDR3nt: TGTGCAAGTCGTCTAAAACAGGGCCTCTTCATCCACGAGCAGTACTTC; d_gene: .; len: 16; j_gene: TRBJ2-7; v_gene: TRBV12-2; abundance: .
CDR3aa: CAYGRTETQYF; CDR3nt: TGTGCCTACGGGAGGACAGAGACCCAGTACTTC; d_gene: TRBD2; len: 11; j_gene: TRBJ2-5; v_gene: TRBV30; abundance: .
CDR3aa: CASSRTGLRNTEAFF; CDR3nt: TGTGCCAGCAGCAGGACAGGACTCAGGAACACTGAAGCTTTCTTT; d_gene: TRBD1; len: 15; j_gene: TRBJ1-1; v_gene: TRBV6-6; abundance: .
CDR3aa: CASKTGSYNEQFF; CDR3nt: TGTGCCAGCAAAACGGGGTCCTACAATGAGCAGTTCTTC; d_gene: .; len: 13; j_gene: TRBJ2-1; v_gene: TRBV6-1; abundance: few
CDR3aa: CASSDTSRSYNEQFF; CDR3nt: TGCGCCAGCAGCGATACTAGTCGCTCCTACAATGAGCAGTTCTTC; d_gene: .; len: 15; j_gene: TRBJ2-1; v_gene: TRBV5-1; abundance: .
CDR3aa: CASSQPGGTDTQYF; CDR3nt: TGCGCCAGCAGCCAGCCCGGCGGAACAGATACGCAGTATTTT; d_gene: .; len: 14; j_gene: TRBJ2-3; v_gene: TRBV4-1; abundance: .